This T cell receptor (beta chain) was observed in a study of T cell repertoires in cytomegalovirus infection. Notes on the study in general: Clonotypes of TCR beta that were HLA-C-restricted and CMV-specific dominated the ex vivo response.

TCRdb passed the reads through MiXCR, listing each CDR3 protein once. Found here are more than 350,000 distinct CDR3 sequences, 30% to 40% of them singletons; the top ten hold 12% to 15%. The V end lost 6 bases, the J end lost 5 bases, and 17 bases lay between the germline ends. This CDR3 comprises 14 residues. Germline lookup yields CDR1 MNHEY and CDR2 SVGAGI. In the case of this clonotype: Its antigen remains unidentified.

Sequenced input: PBMCs. V and J are TRBV6-5 and TRBJ2-7; tentatively, D is TRBD1 or TRBD2 (5 bases each). The origin of this receptor is a human donor in good health (CMV status not recorded). Some clones in this sample may be carry-over from other donors' samples. The CDR3 DNA sequence: TGTGCCAGCAGCTTCCGGGACGAGGGGAACGAGCAGTACTTC. It is translated as CASSFRDEGNEQYF.